Listed below are T cell receptor beta chains from one sample, sequenced in a study of Ad26.COV2.S vaccination and SARS-CoV-2 variants. TCRdb keeps only in-frame clones here, not all; method: immunoSEQ multiplex PCR. The repertoire holds roughly 510,000 clones, with approximately 90% as singletons. The sample was peripheral blood, taken in a trial of Ad26.COV2.S vaccine versus placebo. The receptor set was obtained from a person between 18 and 59 years old who received the Ad26.COV2.S COVID-19 vaccine or a placebo. CDR3s include the opening cysteine and the closing phenylalanine or tryptophan. Fields, in order: J gene, clone size, V gene, CDR3 protein. Not every row has a clone size; where given, it reads once, few, many or a size class.

>TRBJ1-4|.|TRBV2
CASSETGGRNEKLFF
>TRBJ1-2|.|TRBV2
CASSEVFQLGYTF
>TRBJ1-2|.|TRBV6-1
CASSEFVGTEYGYTF
>TRBJ1-1|.|TRBV6-1
CASSELGQGARTEAFF
>TRBJ1-6|few|TRBV27
CASSYRDGSPLHF
>TRBJ1-1|.|TRBV9
CASSSNTEAFF
>TRBJ2-2|.|TRBV7-6
CASSLSAGGRTGELFF
>TRBJ2-7|.|TRBV7-9
CASSSSGGAYEQYF
>TRBJ2-1|.|TRBV11-3
CASSLGRSSYNEQFF
>TRBJ2-5|.|TRBV11-2
CASSSREGPETQYF
>TRBJ2-7|.|TRBV7-2
CASSLGSGTIYEQYF
>TRBJ2-5|.|TRBV7-6
CASSLAPTVGTQYF
>TRBJ2-1|.|TRBV3-1/TRBV3-2
CASSQRGTEQFF
>TRBJ2-2|once|TRBV7-9
CASTSGLLTGELFF
>TRBJ1-4|.|TRBV28
CASSLQGEKLFF
>TRBJ2-7|.|TRBV19
CASSIRAGSYEQYF
>TRBJ1-5|few|TRBV2
CASSEGFRNSAQHF
>TRBJ2-7|.|TRBV25-1
CASSDYGTYEQYF
>TRBJ2-5|.|TRBV27
CASSPTPGTSKETQYF
>TRBJ1-2|few|TRBV6-5
CASSADRVSIGYTF
>TRBJ2-7|once|TRBV27
CASSPQRERGNYEQYF
>TRBJ2-7|.|TRBV25-1
CASSTRDYPYEQYF
>TRBJ2-1|.|TRBV12-5
CASGFSYNEQFF
>TRBJ2-3|.|TRBV19
CASSIGGSGDTQYF
>TRBJ2-7|.|TRBV30
CAWRPPMGEQYF
>TRBJ1-2|few|TRBV29-1
CSVATGGDYGYTF
>TRBJ1-6|.|TRBV7-8
CASSLVLQGTNNSPLHF
>TRBJ1-1|.|TRBV30
CAWSVMNTEAFF